The 2 T cell receptor beta chains below all came from one sample that was sequenced in a study of blood T cell repertoires in COVID-19. Only in-frame clones appear in the TCRdb table, and some are missing; sequencing was by immunoSEQ multiplex PCR. The sample has around 72,000 clones, about nine tenths seen once. Sample: peripheral blood. The receptors were sampled from a man aged 65 to 79 with active or convalescent COVID-19.

The sample holds a few counts of this clone. Other nucleotide sequences from this sample produce the same CDR3. V and J are TRBV29-1 and TRBJ2-5; no firm D call. The CDR3 has 10 residues. The germline CDR1 and CDR2 sequences are SQVTM and ANQGSEA. Trimming pared 7 bases from V and 5 bases from J, leaving 8 bases between. The CDR3 sequence is CSAKQETQYF. CDR3 DNA: TGCAGCGCAAAACAGGAGACCCAGTACTTC.

This clone was detected only a few times. The V call is TRBV6-5, the J call TRBJ2-7; D is unresolved. This CDR3 comprises 14 residues. Germline values: CDR1 MNHEY, CDR2 SVGAGI. V was clipped by 4 bases and J by 4 bases, with 14 bases between them. The CDR3 loop is CASSSLLSLYEQYF. The DNA for the CDR3 is TGTGCCAGCAGTTCCCTTTTATCCCTTTACGAGCAGTACTTC.